This T cell receptor (beta chain) was identified during a study of OX40 agonist ivuxolimab in advanced cancers. The table came from immunoSEQ multiplex PCR; TCRdb's copy has only in-frame clones and leaves some out. The sample records more than 45,000 clones, about 79% being singletons. The CDR3 is 15 amino acids. Trimming removed 6 bases from V and 4 bases from J; junction bases left unmatched: 7. CDR1 is MNHNS, CDR2 SASEGT, per germline. The sample in question was CD4+ or CD8+ T cells sorted from blood, obtained in a trial of the OX40 agonist ivuxolimab. The chain employs TRBV6-1 and TRBJ1-5; TRBD1 matches 9 bases. The source of this sequence is an adult with an advanced solid tumor such as melanoma, head and neck, liver or kidney cancer. The CDR3 DNA is TGTGCCAGCAGCAGGGGGACAGGGACTAATCAGCCCCAGCATTTT. Translation gives CASSRGTGTNQPQHF.